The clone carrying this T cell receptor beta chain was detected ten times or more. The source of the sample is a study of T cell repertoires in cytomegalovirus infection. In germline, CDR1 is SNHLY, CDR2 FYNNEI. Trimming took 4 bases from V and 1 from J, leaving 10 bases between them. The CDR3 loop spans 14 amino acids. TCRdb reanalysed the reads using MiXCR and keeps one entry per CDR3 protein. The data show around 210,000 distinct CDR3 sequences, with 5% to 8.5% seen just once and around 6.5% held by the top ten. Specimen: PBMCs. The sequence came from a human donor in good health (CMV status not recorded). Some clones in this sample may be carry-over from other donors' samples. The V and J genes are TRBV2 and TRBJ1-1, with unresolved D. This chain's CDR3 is CASSVLAGNTEAFF. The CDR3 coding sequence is TGTGCCAGCAGTGTCTTGGCAGGGAACACTGAAGCTTTCTTT.